This T cell receptor (beta chain) was identified in a study of T-cell reconstitution after alpha-beta-depleted transplantation in children. Broader study findings: Counts and diversity of T cells one year after transplant came mostly from newly produced T cells. After transplant, at about two months, alpha-beta T cells were reportedly derived from several hundred expanded graft clones.

Preparation of the TCRbeta library used unique molecular identifiers. TCRdb independently ran MiXCR on the PCR reads; one entry per CDR3 protein. The table includes 500,000 to 650,000 distinct CDR3 sequences, under 15% detected once. There are 14 residues in the CDR3. A word on this clonotype: Its antigen is undetermined.

The sample consisted of PBMCs, mostly from graft donor cells, taken 360 days after TCRalphabeta/CD19-depleted stem cell transplant. The J gene is TRBJ2-7, the V gene TRBV21-1; the table's D call, TRBD1, has no DNA check behind it. TRBV21-1 is a pseudogene locus. The receptor was derived from a male patient aged 5 to 17 who had a stem cell transplant for acute myeloid leukemia, so the T cells may come from the graft donor. CDR3 region: CASTLDRVTYEQYF. The CDR3 region has the DNA TGTGCCAGCACCCTTGACAGGGTTACCTACGAGCAGTACTTC.